The T cell receptor (beta chain) under discussion was sequenced for a study of T-cell memory formation after mild COVID-19. Notes on the study in general: Second-wave clones peaking on day 37 lacked confirmed SARS-CoV-2 specificity.

Via MiXCR, TCRdb re-called the 5' RACE reads, giving one row per CDR3 protein. The data show about 110,000 distinct CDR3 sequences, about 18% seen once. This clonotype has a handful of counts. The antigen is not known. Unmatched junction bases numbered 4, after V lost 4 bases and J lost 7 bases. The germline V gene has CDR1 SGHRS and CDR2 YFSETQ. The CDR3 loop spans 15 amino acids. The TCR originated in a young man who had mild COVID-19 (a few samples of this study predate the infection). Cell type and time point are not known. The chain links TRBV5-1 to TRBJ2-1, with 14 nucleotides matching TRBD2. The sequencing sample was made of PBMCs or a T cell subset sorted from them (not recorded which). The CDR3 loop is CASSRGLAGENEQFF. The CDR3 DNA reads as TGCGCCAGCAGCCGGGGACTAGCGGGGGAAAATGAGCAGTTCTTC. The full variable domain, in which reference TRBV5-1 and TRBJ2-1 provide the parts outside the CDR3, is KAGVTQTPRYLIKTRGQQVTLSCSPISGHRSVSWYQQTPGQGLQFLFEYFSETQRNKGNFPGRFSGRQFSNSRSEMNVSTLELGDSALYLCASSRGLAGENEQFFGPGTRLTVL.